A single sample is the source of the 30 T cell receptor beta chains below, sequenced in a study of T cell repertoires in cytomegalovirus infection. TCRdb fed the reads into MiXCR, producing one record per CDR3 protein. The sample carries 630,000 or so distinct CDR3 sequences, 20% to 25% recorded once. The material sequenced was CD8+ T cells from PBMCs. The source of these receptors is a human donor in good health (CMV status not recorded). Some clones in this sample may be carry-over from other donors' samples.

On this clonotype itself: A much more abundant neighbour one base away suggests this may be a read error. The J gene is TRBJ2-1, the V gene TRBV7-9; D tentatively fits TRBD1 or TRBD2 (5 bases each). CDR3 length: 14 amino acids. Germline loops: CDR1 SEHNR, CDR2 FQNEAQ (reference sequence). The CDR3 bases are TGTGCCAGCAGCCCCTCCGGGACCGAGCGGTGGCAGTGCTTC. Protein product: CASSPSGTERWQCF.

This clonotype turned up a few times. V usage is TRBV14 and J usage is TRBJ1-1; D is ambiguous. The CDR3 covers 13 residues. Germline assignment: CDR1 SGHDN and CDR2 FVKESK. With 2 bases removed from V and 4 bases from J, the gap between germline ends came to 8 bases. For the CDR3, the DNA is TGTGCCAGCAGCCAACACTCGGGCACTGAAGCTTTCTTT. Translating it yields CASSQHSGTEAFF. Looking up the rest from reference TRBV14 and TRBJ1-1 gives the full variable domain: EAGVTQFPSHSVIEKGQTVTLRCDPISGHDNLYWYRRVMGKEIKFLLHFVKESKQDESGMPNNRFLAERTGGTYSTLKVQPAELEDSGVYFCASSQHSGTEAFFGQGTRLTVV.

V is TRBV23-1 and J is TRBJ2-3; 9 bases match TRBD1. TRBV23-1 is an ORF; its function is uncertain. The CDR3 totals 16 residues. V was pared by 0 bases and J by 0 bases, with 1 base of the junction left unmatched. The CDR3 protein is CASSQSTGGSTDTQYF. As DNA, the CDR3 is TGCGCCAGCAGTCAATCGACAGGGGGAAGCACAGATACGCAGTATTTT.

This clonotype was found many times. This chain uses TRBV29-1 with TRBJ2-2; D unclear. Per germline, CDR1 SQVTM and CDR2 ANQGSEA. The V end lost 6 bases, the J end lost 7 bases, and 9 bases lay between the germline ends. The CDR3 consists of 11 residues. The CDR3 reads CSVLSHGELFF. CDR3 DNA sequence: TGCAGCGTGTTGAGTCACGGGGAGCTGTTTTTT.

The chain is built from TRBV6-2 or TRBV6-3 and TRBJ2-1; D is perhaps TRBD2 (6 bases). In germline, CDR1 is MNHEY, CDR2 SVGEGT. The CDR3 length is 13 residues. V was trimmed by 8 bases and J by 8 bases, leaving 16 bases between them. Here the CDR3 reads CASGTHRGDEQFF. The CDR3 coding sequence is TGTGCCAGCGGGACTCATAGGGGTGATGAGCAGTTCTTC.

This clonotype has ten or more counts. The chain carries TRBV7-8 and TRBJ1-1; 7 positions agree with TRBD1. With 4 bases clipped from V and 0 bases from J, the junction kept 2 bases outside the gene matches. This CDR3 contains 14 residues. The germline gives CDR1 SGHVS, CDR2 FQNEAQ. CDR3 residues: CASSWDSMNTEAFF. For the CDR3, the DNA is TGTGCCAGCAGCTGGGACAGCATGAACACTGAAGCTTTCTTT.

This clonotype has a count of ten or more. The chain joins TRBV7-8 to TRBJ2-3; 7 nucleotides match TRBD2. Germline trimming cut 7 bases from V and 0 bases from J; bases unmatched to any gene: 16. This CDR3 comprises 18 residues. Germline V CDR1 and CDR2: SGHVS, FQNEAQ. CDR3 nucleotides: TGTGCCAGCATCCGAAAAGGGGACTACCTCCTGAGCACAGATACGCAGTATTTT. This encodes CASIRKGDYLLSTDTQYF.

This clonotype was observed once. A much larger clone lies a single base off, so this may be a read error. The rearrangement links TRBV11-2 to TRBJ2-3, with 11 positions matching TRBD2. With 10 bases clipped from V and 7 bases from J, the junction kept 13 bases outside the gene matches. CDR1 is SGHAT and CDR2 is FQNNGV in the germline V gene. This CDR3 contains 15 residues. CDR3 nucleotides: TGTGCCAACACGAGAGCGGGGACTAGCGGCTATACGCAGTATTTT. It yields the protein CANTRAGTSGYTQYF.

This clonotype was counted a few times. The rearrangement links TRBV29-1 to TRBJ1-1; D may be TRBD1 (6 bases). Trimming removed 5 bases at V and 4 bases at J, with 14 bases between. CDR1 is SQVTM, CDR2 ANQGSEA, per germline. The CDR3 spans 13 residues. The CDR3 coding sequence is TGCAGCGTTCCTCCAGGCAGGGGCACTGAAGCTTTCTTT. Encoded protein: CSVPPGRGTEAFF.

This clonotype was seen only a few times. This chain links TRBV2 with TRBJ2-1; TRBD2 is a possible D gene (7 bases). Trimming pared 2 bases from V and 6 bases from J, leaving 23 bases between. Germline V gives CDR1 SNHLY, CDR2 FYNNEI. The CDR3 totals 18 residues. The CDR3 reads CASSEYSGGHISGNEQFF. As DNA, the CDR3 is TGTGCCAGCAGTGAATATTCGGGGGGACACATAAGCGGCAATGAGCAGTTCTTC. The variable domain in full, with the rest retrieved from reference TRBV2 and TRBJ2-1, is EPEVTQTPSHQVTQMGQEVILRCVPISNHLYFYWYRQILGQKVEFLVSFYNNEISEKSEIFDDQFSVERPDGSNFTLKIRSTKLEDSAMYFCASSEYSGGHISGNEQFFGPGTRLTVL.

V and J are TRBV9 and TRBJ2-3; a possible D gene is TRBD2 (6 bases). The CDR3 runs 15 residues. Germline CDR1 SGDLS, CDR2 YYNGEE. V was shortened by 0 bases and J by 1 base, with 9 bases between the two germline ends. The CDR3 DNA sequence: TGTGCCAGCAGCGTAGGGGACTCCGGCACAGATACGCAGTATTTT. Translated, it gives CASSVGDSGTDTQYF.

This clonotype was seen ten or more times. The genes are TRBV7-9 and TRBJ2-1; weak D call: TRBD1 (5 bases). The CDR3 covers 13 residues. V was cut by 6 bases and J by 8 bases, with 14 bases left in between. Germline V gene data show CDR1 as SEHNR and CDR2 as FQNEAQ (reference sequence). CDR3 region: CASSFPGHDEQFF. CDR3 coding DNA: TGTGCCAGCAGTTTTCCAGGGCATGATGAGCAGTTCTTC.

A note on this clonotype: A read error may be the cause here, since a much bigger clone is one base away. The rearrangement joins TRBV2 to TRBJ2-7; perhaps TRBD1 as D (6 bases). Germline V gene sequence: CDR1 SNHLY, CDR2 FYNNEI. This CDR3 has 15 amino acids. Trimming left V 6 bases short and J 3 bases short, with 18 bases between. The CDR3 nucleotides read TGTGCCAGCAGAGCCGGGGCAGGGGATCTCTACGAGCAGTACTTC. Translated: CASRAGAGDLYEQYF.

This clonotype was recorded many times. The chain employs TRBV12-3 or TRBV12-4 and TRBJ2-7, with a possible D match to TRBD2 (5 bases). The CDR3 spans 12 residues. Trimming pared 3 bases from V and 6 bases from J, leaving 9 bases between. For the CDR3, the DNA is TGTGCCAGCAGTTTCGGGGTCGGCGAGCAGTACGTC. Translation: CASSFGVGEQYV.

This clonotype was detected a few times. The chain joins TRBV28 to TRBJ1-1; D not resolved. Per the germline V gene, CDR1 is MDHEN and CDR2 is SYDVKM. V dropped 3 bases and J dropped 4 bases, with 6 bases sitting between them. CDR3 length equals 12 residues. The CDR3 nucleotides read TGTGCCAGCAGTTTTATAGGCACTGAAGCTTTCTTT. It specifies CASSFIGTEAFF.

The genes are TRBV28 and TRBJ2-7; D ambiguous. The V end was cut by 6 bases, the J end by 0 bases, with 9 bases between. CDR1 and CDR2 (germline): MDHEN, SYDVKM. This CDR3 region has 13 residues. This chain's CDR3 is CASSRWGSYEQYV. CDR3 DNA sequence: TGTGCCAGCAGCAGGTGGGGCTCCTACGAGCAGTACGTC.

The chain links TRBV20-1 to TRBJ1-2, with a weak D call TRBD1 (6 bases). There are 13 residues in the CDR3. Germline values: CDR1 DFQATT, CDR2 SNEGSKA (reference sequence). V was shortened by 5 bases and J by 4 bases, with 14 bases between the two germline ends. The CDR3 DNA is TGCAGTGCTTCCCACAGGGTGGGCTATGGCTACACCTTC. It translates to CSASHRVGYGYTF.

This clonotype was detected a few times. The CDR3 coding sequence is TGCAGCGTTGAAGGAGAGGGGTACAGGGGCAACACTGAAGCTTTCTTT. Protein: CSVEGEGYRGNTEAFF. The chain is built from TRBV29-1 and TRBJ1-1; 7 nucleotides match TRBD1. J lost 2 bases, V lost 1 base, and 10 bases had no gene match. The CDR3 runs 16 residues. Germline CDR1 reads SQVTM; CDR2 reads ANQGSEA.

The genes are TRBV28 and TRBJ2-2, with TRBD1 as a possible D gene (5 bases). Germline CDR1 is MDHEN and CDR2 is SYDVKM. The CDR3 totals 14 residues. V lost 3 bases, J lost 3 bases, and 8 bases lay in between. The CDR3 loop is CASSFDSHTGELFF. CDR3 DNA sequence: TGTGCCAGCAGTTTTGACAGCCACACCGGGGAGCTGTTTTTT.

This clonotype was counted a single time. The V gene is TRBV20-1, the J gene TRBJ1-5, with no clear D. The CDR3 runs to 12 residues. Deletions cut 5 bases from V and 3 bases from J, with 8 bases between. Per the germline V gene, CDR1 is DFQATT and CDR2 is SNEGSKA (reference sequence). The CDR3 DNA sequence: TGCAGTGCTCAAGGGCCCAATCAGCCCCAGCATTTT. Amino acids: CSAQGPNQPQHF.

The table lists this clonotype with a count of one. The chain has TRBV20-1 and TRBJ2-3; 9 positions match TRBD2. The J segment lost 0 bases and the V segment lost 2 bases, leaving 6 bases of the junction unmatched. Germline V lookup: CDR1 DFQATT, CDR2 SNEGSKA (reference sequence). The CDR3 consists of 16 residues. The CDR3 DNA is TGCAGTGCTAGAAGGGCTAGCGGGGCTAGCACAGATACGCAGTATTTT. Amino acid sequence: CSARRASGASTDTQYF.

This clonotype was observed many times. V is TRBV28 and J is TRBJ1-5; D unclear. V was clipped by 1 base and J by 1 base, with 8 bases between them. The CDR3 has 15 residues. Germline CDR1 reads MDHEN; CDR2 reads SYDVKM. The CDR3 DNA is TGTGCCAGCAGTTTATTTTTCAGAAGCAATCAGCCCCAGCATTTT. Translating it yields CASSLFFRSNQPQHF.

In the case of this clonotype: With a much larger clone just one base away, this may be a read error. The chain has TRBV7-6 and TRBJ1-1; the match to TRBD1 covers 7 bases. Germline lookup yields CDR1 SGHVS and CDR2 FNYEAQ. The CDR3 contains 14 residues. The CDR3 bases are TGTGTCAGCAGCCCGGGACAGATGAACACTGAAGCTTTCTTT. Amino acid sequence: CVSSPGQMNTEAFF.

This clonotype is judged medium-sized. The V gene is TRBV7-9, the J gene TRBJ2-7; 7 bases are shared with TRBD1. Germline CDR1 is SEHNR and CDR2 is FQNEAQ (reference sequence). The CDR3 contains 14 residues. With 2 bases clipped from V and 5 bases from J, the junction kept 6 bases outside the gene matches. CDR3 amino acids: CASSLYNRGNEQYF. The CDR3 nucleotides read TGTGCCAGCAGCTTATACAACAGGGGCAACGAGCAGTACTTC.

This clonotype was picked up a small number of times. The V and J genes are TRBV28 and TRBJ1-2; 12 bases fit TRBD1. CDR3 size: 14 residues. Germline V lookup: CDR1 MDHEN, CDR2 SYDVKM. With V trimmed by 5 bases and J by 8 bases, 6 bases remained unmatched. The CDR3 nucleotides read TGTGCCAGCAGTCCTTGGGACAGGGGGCAAGGCTACACCTTC. Protein: CASSPWDRGQGYTF.

This clonotype was seen repeatedly, ten times or more. This chain uses TRBV14 with TRBJ2-5; 11 bases agree with TRBD2. Germline V gene lookup returns CDR1 SGHDN and CDR2 FVKESK. The CDR3 has 16 amino acids. J was trimmed by 1 base and V by 5 bases; bases with no gene match: 6. Here the CDR3 reads CASSDTSGGAQETQYF. The CDR3 coding sequence is TGTGCCAGCAGCGATACTAGCGGGGGAGCCCAAGAGACCCAGTACTTC.

This sequence joins TRBV20-1 and TRBJ2-2; the D gene is possibly TRBD2 (6 bases). Germline-derived CDR1 and CDR2 are DFQATT and SNEGSKA (reference sequence). Trimming took off 5 bases at V and 5 bases at J, with 24 bases between the two ends. The CDR3 length is 17 residues. The CDR3 region is CSADQSPSRGITGELFF. In DNA, the CDR3 is TGCAGTGCTGACCAGAGCCCTTCTCGGGGGATTACCGGGGAGCTGTTTTTT.

The chain combines TRBV7-9 with TRBJ2-1; D may match TRBD1 or TRBD2 (5 bases each). The CDR3 covers 13 residues. Trimming left V 4 bases short and J 8 bases short, with 12 bases between. Germline V gene sequence: CDR1 SEHNR, CDR2 FQNEAQ (reference sequence). The CDR3 coding sequence is TGTGCCAGCAGCTCCCCCCTGGGGGATGAGCAGTTCTTC. Translated: CASSSPLGDEQFF.

This clonotype appeared a few times. The rearrangement links TRBV20-1 to TRBJ2-7; TRBD1 is a possible D gene (6 bases). Germline V lookup: CDR1 DFQATT, CDR2 SNEGSKA (reference sequence). The V and J ends lost 6 bases and 3 bases respectively, with 24 bases between them. The CDR3 is made up of 16 amino acids. The CDR3 nucleotides read TGCAGTGCCGAAGACAGGTACAAGGGCTTGGGCTACGAGCAGTACTTC. Translated, it gives CSAEDRYKGLGYEQYF.

The chain carries TRBV7-9 and TRBJ1-1, with D possibly matching TRBD1 (5 bases). V was pared by 8 bases and J by 0 bases, with 19 bases between. The CDR3 totals 16 residues. Germline CDR1 and CDR2: SEHNR and FQNEAQ (reference sequence). The DNA for the CDR3 is TGTGCCAGCCGACAGTTCCGCATTGACATGAACACTGAAGCTTTCTTT. It translates to CASRQFRIDMNTEAFF. Complete variable domain (other parts from reference TRBV7-9 and TRBJ1-1): DTGVSQNPRHKITKRGQNVTFRCDPISEHNRLYWYRQTLGQGPEFLTYFQNEAQLEKSRLLSDRFSAERPKGSFSTLEIQRTEQGDSAMYLCASRQFRIDMNTEAFFGQGTRLTVV.